The 26 T cell receptor beta chains listed next were all sequenced from one sample in a study of T cell repertoires in cytomegalovirus infection. Each CDR3 protein gets one entry after TCRdb re-called the reads with MiXCR. Counted here are about 470,000 distinct CDR3 sequences, roughly 43% occurring once; the ten biggest clones make up 35% to 50%. For these TCRs, the target antigens are not known. The material sequenced was cultured PBMCs, taken from culture after CMV antigen stimulation. Receptor source: a human donor in good health (CMV status not recorded). Some clones in this sample may be carry-over from other donors' samples.

The genes are TRBV7-9 and TRBJ2-5, with TRBD2 matching over 15 bases. The V gene's germline CDR1 is SEHNR and CDR2 FQNEAQ (reference sequence). The J segment lost 5 bases and the V segment lost 5 bases, leaving 9 bases of the junction unmatched. The CDR3 consists of 17 residues. The DNA for the CDR3 is TGTGCCAGCAGCCACGGGACTAGCGGGAGGTCTCAGGAGACCCAGTACTTC. This gives the protein CASSHGTSGRSQETQYF.

The genes are TRBV2 and TRBJ1-2; 8 nucleotides agree with TRBD1. J was trimmed by 7 bases and V by 10 bases; bases with no gene match: 8. The CDR3 consists of 12 residues. Germline CDR1 and CDR2: SNHLY and FYNNEI. The CDR3 DNA sequence: TGTGCCACACGGGACAGGTCCCCTGGCTACACCTTC. Residues: CATRDRSPGYTF.

This clonotype was seen many times. V is TRBV7-2 and J is TRBJ2-1; D call uncertain. This CDR3 has 15 amino acids. Trimming took 5 bases from V and 2 from J, leaving 13 bases between them. In germline, CDR1 is SGHTA, CDR2 FQGNSA. The CDR3 sequence is CASSPRRGTYNEQFF. DNA of the CDR3: TGTGCCAGCAGCCCAAGAAGAGGCACCTACAATGAGCAGTTCTTC.

The V call is TRBV6-6, the J call TRBJ2-3, with TRBD2 matching over 9 bases. CDR1 and CDR2 from the germline V gene are MNHNY and SVGAGI (reference sequence). V shed 2 bases, J shed 0 bases, and the junction held 9 bases outside the gene matches. The CDR3 has 18 amino acids. CDR3 nucleotides: TGTGCCAGCAGTTACGGGTCTAGCGGGGTTACTAGCACAGATACGCAGTATTTT. Translated, it gives CASSYGSSGVTSTDTQYF.

This clonotype has a single count. J is TRBJ2-6 and V is TRBV28, with a weak D call TRBD1 (5 bases). Germline values: CDR1 MDHEN, CDR2 SYDVKM. The CDR3 is 16 residues long. The V gene lost 4 bases and the J gene lost 0 bases, with 10 bases spanning the gap. This CDR3 is CASSSPGLSGANVLTF. The CDR3 nucleotides read TGTGCCAGCAGTTCCCCAGGGCTCTCTGGGGCCAACGTCCTGACTTTC.

This chain uses TRBV7-2 with TRBJ2-1; tentative D call: TRBD2 (6 bases). Trimming left V 6 bases short and J 1 base short, with 34 bases between. Germline loops: CDR1 SGHTA, CDR2 FQGNSA. The CDR3 spans 22 residues. The CDR3 DNA follows: TGTGCCAGCAGTCGAGGGCGTTGGACACGAGGGGCCCCCGGAGGGTCCTACAATGAGCAGTTCTTC. Translated, it gives CASSRGRWTRGAPGGSYNEQFF.

This clonotype was observed a handful of times. The chain joins TRBV7-2 to TRBJ2-1; D unclear. CDR1 is SGHTA and CDR2 is FQGNSA in the germline V gene. Trimming left V 2 bases short and J 9 bases short, with 11 bases between. The CDR3 spans 13 residues. DNA for the CDR3: TGTGCCAGCAGCTTATCCGACCCAATTGAGCAGTTCTTC. Translated, it gives CASSLSDPIEQFF.

The chain recombines TRBV20-1 with TRBJ2-7, with D perhaps TRBD2 (7 bases). Germline loops: CDR1 DFQATT, CDR2 SNEGSKA (reference sequence). This CDR3 is 13 amino acids long. V lost 3 bases and J lost 3, with 12 bases in between. This CDR3 reads CSASGGGDYEQYF. CDR3 in DNA: TGCAGTGCTAGTGGCGGGGGCGACTACGAGCAGTACTTC.

The chain combines TRBV4-1 with TRBJ2-7, with 8 bases matching TRBD1. The CDR3 contains 16 residues. Germline values: CDR1 MGHRA, CDR2 YSYEKL. J was trimmed by 1 base and V by 3 bases; bases with no gene match: 8. CDR3 nucleotide sequence: TGCGCCAGCAGCCACCTAGTGACAGGGGTTTCCTACGAGCAGTACTTC. This gives the protein CASSHLVTGVSYEQYF.

V and J are TRBV7-4 and TRBJ1-2, with D tentatively TRBD1 (5 bases). V lost 4 bases to trimming and J lost 4 bases, with 13 bases between them. The CDR3 is made up of 14 amino acids. The germline V gene encodes CDR1 SGHVT and CDR2 SQSDAQ. CDR3 sequence: CASSYKADTYGYTF. CDR3 in DNA: TGTGCCAGCAGCTACAAAGCGGACACCTATGGCTACACCTTC.

V is TRBV19 and J is TRBJ2-5; a weak D match, TRBD1 (5 bases). The CDR3 runs 15 residues. The V gene's germline CDR1 is LNHDA and CDR2 SQIVND (reference sequence). V gave up 3 bases and J gave up 5 bases, with 16 bases separating them. The CDR3 sequence: CASSIEAGSEETQYF. The CDR3 nucleotides are TGTGCCAGTAGTATCGAGGCAGGGTCGGAGGAGACCCAGTACTTC. Filled out from reference TRBV19 and TRBJ2-5, the complete variable domain reads DGGITQSPKYLFRKEGQNVTLSCEQNLNHDAMYWYRQDPGQGLRLIYYSQIVNDFQKGDIAEGYSVSREKKESFPLTVTSAQKNPTAFYLCASSIEAGSEETQYFGPGTRLLVL.

The chain links TRBV28 to TRBJ2-5; possible D gene TRBD2, 7 bases. The CDR3 extends over 15 amino acids. V was trimmed by 1 base and J by 2 bases, leaving 11 bases between them. Per the germline V gene, CDR1 is MDHEN and CDR2 is SYDVKM. The CDR3 nucleotides are TGTGCCAGCAGTTTATCGGGGGGCAAACAAGAGACCCAGTACTTC. Protein: CASSLSGGKQETQYF.

The J gene is TRBJ2-3, the V gene TRBV6-1; D may be TRBD2 (6 bases). The CDR3 loop spans 14 amino acids. CDR1 and CDR2 from the germline V gene are MNHNS and SASEGT. Trimming took 4 bases from V and 7 from J, leaving 15 bases between them. The CDR3 DNA reads TGTGCCAGCAGTGTTGGGCAGGGAGGTTATACGCAGTATTTT. Protein sequence: CASSVGQGGYTQYF.

CDR3 protein: CASSERTGDQPQHF. The DNA for the CDR3 is TGTGCCAGCAGTGAAAGGACGGGAGATCAGCCCCAGCATTTT. The chain couples TRBV2 to TRBJ1-5; D gene uncertain. The CDR3 extends over 14 amino acids. Trimming pared 2 bases from V and 5 bases from J, leaving 10 bases between. Per germline, CDR1 SNHLY and CDR2 FYNNEI.

The sample holds a few counts of this clonotype. This chain links TRBV11-2 with TRBJ1-6; D ambiguous. Germline CDR1 and CDR2: SGHAT and FQNNGV. CDR3 length equals 17 residues. The ends were cut back, 7 bases at V and 4 bases at J, with 20 bases in the middle. The CDR3 reads CASTKRSSVPYNSPLHF. CDR3 DNA sequence: TGTGCCAGCACCAAGCGGTCCAGTGTACCTTATAATTCACCCCTCCACTTT. The variable domain in full, completed from reference TRBV11-2 and TRBJ1-6, reads EAGVAQSPRYKIIEKRQSVAFWCNPISGHATLYWYQQILGQGPKLLIQFQNNGVVDDSQLPKDRFSAERLKGVDSTLKIQPAKLEDSAVYLCASTKRSSVPYNSPLHFGNGTRLTVT.

The V call is TRBV7-2, the J call TRBJ1-2; possible D gene TRBD1, 5 bases. Per germline, CDR1 SGHTA and CDR2 FQGNSA. The CDR3 covers 19 residues. The V and J ends lost 2 bases and 3 bases respectively, with 25 bases between them. The CDR3 sequence: CASSLSLLQRWGRDYGYTF. The CDR3 nucleotides read TGTGCCAGCAGCTTAAGTTTGTTACAACGTTGGGGGAGGGACTATGGCTACACCTTC.

The CDR3 loop reads CASSSTRTETQYF. Written as DNA, the CDR3 is TGTGCCAGCAGTAGTACTAGGACGGAGACCCAGTACTTC. The chain joins TRBV12-3 or TRBV12-4 to TRBJ2-5; a possible D gene is TRBD2 (5 bases). V was pared by 5 bases and J by 5 bases, with 12 bases between. This CDR3 region has 13 residues.

The chain has TRBV6-6 and TRBJ1-5, with 7 bases matching TRBD1. This CDR3 is 16 amino acids long. V was clipped by 5 bases and J by 3 bases; unmatched bases: 10. Germline-derived CDR1 and CDR2 are MNHNY and SVGAGI (reference sequence). CDR3 sequence: CASSTGQLLANQPQHF. The DNA for the CDR3 is TGTGCCAGCAGTACGGGACAGTTACTAGCCAATCAGCCCCAGCATTTT.

V gene TRBV28 combines with J gene TRBJ2-3; TRBD1 might be the D (5 bases). The CDR3 has 16 amino acids. The germline V gene has CDR1 MDHEN and CDR2 SYDVKM. The V end was cut by 5 bases, the J end by 3 bases, with 18 bases between. CDR3 sequence (DNA): TGTGCCAGCAGTCCCTACTCCAGGGAAATAACAGATACGCAGTATTTT. It encodes CASSPYSREITDTQYF.

Only a few counts were recorded for this clonotype. This CDR3 reads CASSYVGGEQFF. Written as DNA, the CDR3 is TGTGCCAGCAGTTACGTGGGCGGCGAGCAGTTCTTC. The rearrangement joins TRBV6-5 to TRBJ2-1; D not resolved. The V end lost 2 bases, the J end lost 10 bases, and 9 bases lay between the germline ends. CDR1 and CDR2 (germline): MNHEY, SVGAGI. The CDR3 has 12 amino acids.

The sample holds a few counts of this clonotype. V gene TRBV12-3 or TRBV12-4 combines with J gene TRBJ1-1; possibly TRBD1 for D (6 bases). The CDR3 contains 14 residues. Trimming removed 0 bases at V and 7 bases at J, with 12 bases between. The CDR3 loop reads CASSLARGMGEAFF. In DNA, the CDR3 is TGTGCCAGCAGTTTAGCCAGGGGTATGGGTGAAGCTTTCTTT.

This clonotype was observed a handful of times. In DNA form, the CDR3 reads TGTGCCAGTAGCTCCGCCTGGGACAGGGGGGGAGACGAGCAGTTCTTC. Its protein is CASSSAWDRGGDEQFF. The chain couples TRBV25-1 to TRBJ2-1; the match to TRBD1 covers 11 bases. V was clipped by 9 bases and J by 10 bases; unmatched bases: 17. This CDR3 comprises 16 residues. CDR1 is MGHDK, CDR2 SYGVNS, per germline.

The gene calls are TRBV6-8 and TRBJ1-2, with D perhaps TRBD1 (5 bases). V gave up 5 bases and J gave up 0 bases, with 13 bases separating them. Per germline, CDR1 MNHGY and CDR2 SAAAGT. This CDR3 spans 15 amino acids. In DNA form, the CDR3 reads TGTGCCAGCAGTGTTGGGACGGGAGCTAACTATGGCTACACCTTC. As protein: CASSVGTGANYGYTF.

This clonotype was found a few times. The genes are TRBV7-6 and TRBJ1-1, with TRBD1 matching 8 bases. CDR3 length equals 13 residues. Germline loops: CDR1 SGHVS, CDR2 FNYEAQ. The J segment lost 3 bases and the V segment lost 5 bases, leaving 2 bases of the junction unmatched. The DNA of the CDR3 is TGTGCCAGCAGCAAGACAGGGGACACTGAAGCTTTCTTT. It codes for CASSKTGDTEAFF.

This clonotype turned up a few times. The J gene is TRBJ1-6, the V gene TRBV20-1; D is unresolved. The CDR3 runs 12 residues. Germline V CDR1 and CDR2: DFQATT, SNEGSKA (reference sequence). V shed 2 bases and J shed 9 bases, with 8 bases lying between them. CDR3: CSARSEGSPLHF. The CDR3 DNA reads as TGCAGTGCTAGATCCGAGGGTTCACCCCTCCACTTT.

This clonotype was recorded a few times. The J gene is TRBJ2-3, the V gene TRBV7-2, with 9 bases aligning to TRBD2. This CDR3 region has 14 residues. V was pared by 5 bases and J by 7 bases, with 7 bases of the junction left unmatched. Per the germline V gene, CDR1 is SGHTA and CDR2 is FQGNSA. In DNA form, the CDR3 reads TGTGCCAGCAGCCTAGTGGCTAGCGGGAATACGCAGTATTTT. Translating gives CASSLVASGNTQYF.